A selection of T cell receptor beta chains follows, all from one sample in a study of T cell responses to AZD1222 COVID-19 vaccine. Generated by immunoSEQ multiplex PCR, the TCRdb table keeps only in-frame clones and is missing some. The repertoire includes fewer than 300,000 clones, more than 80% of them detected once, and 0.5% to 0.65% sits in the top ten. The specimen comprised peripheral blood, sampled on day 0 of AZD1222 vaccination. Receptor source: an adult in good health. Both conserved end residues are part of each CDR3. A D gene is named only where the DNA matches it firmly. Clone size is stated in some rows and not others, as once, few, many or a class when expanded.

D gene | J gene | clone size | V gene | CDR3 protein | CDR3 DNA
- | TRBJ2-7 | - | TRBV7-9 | CASSQIQDILYEQYF | TGTGCCAGCAGCCAGATTCAGGACATCCTCTACGAGCAGTACTTC
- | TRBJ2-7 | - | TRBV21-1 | CASSGQSYEQYF | TGTGCCAGCTCGGGACAGAGTTACGAGCAGTACTTC
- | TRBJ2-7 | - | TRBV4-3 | CASSQVLGYEQYF | TGCGCCAGCAGCCAAGTACTAGGGTACGAGCAGTACTTC
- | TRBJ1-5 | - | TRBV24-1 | CATSDLGQPQHF | TGTGCCACCAGTGATTTAGGTCAGCCCCAGCATTTT
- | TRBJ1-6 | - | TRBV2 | CASSERFWGATSSYNSPLHF | TGTGCCAGCAGTGAAAGGTTCTGGGGAGCCACGAGCTCCTATAATTCACCCCTCCACTTT
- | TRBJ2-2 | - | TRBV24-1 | CATRGGTGELFF | TGTGCCACCAGGGGTGGGACCGGGGAGCTGTTTTTT
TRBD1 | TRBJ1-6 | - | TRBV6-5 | CASSYPGQVNSPLHF | TGTGCCAGCAGTTATCCGGGACAGGTGAATTCACCCCTCCACTTT
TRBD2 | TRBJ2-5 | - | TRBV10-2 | CASHSGTSGREPQYF | TGCGCCAGTCACTCCGGGACTAGCGGAAGGGAGCCCCAGTACTTC
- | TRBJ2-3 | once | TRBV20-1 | CSARAPPSQYF | TGCAGTGCTAGAGCCCCCCCCTCGCAGTATTTT
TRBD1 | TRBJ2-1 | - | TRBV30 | CAWGSGTATYNEQFF | TGTGCCTGGGGTTCCGGGACAGCAACATACAATGAGCAGTTCTTC
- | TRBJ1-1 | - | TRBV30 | CAGFTGTEAFF | TGTGCCGGGTTTACGGGAACTGAAGCTTTCTTT
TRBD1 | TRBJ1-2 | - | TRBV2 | CASTQTGDRYTF | TGTGCCAGCACCCAGACAGGGGATCGCTACACCTTC
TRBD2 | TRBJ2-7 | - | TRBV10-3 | CAIRGGSSYEQYF | TGTGCCATCAGGGGCGGGAGCTCCTACGAGCAGTACTTC
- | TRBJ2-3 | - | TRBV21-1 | CASSTRSFTDTQYF | TGTGCCAGCAGCACCAGGTCTTTCACAGATACGCAGTATTTT
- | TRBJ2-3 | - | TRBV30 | CAWSVRGDTQYF | TGTGCCTGGAGTGTTAGAGGAGATACGCAGTATTTT
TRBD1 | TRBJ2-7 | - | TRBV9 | CASSVEGGTSYEQYF | TGTGCCAGCAGCGTAGAAGGGGGCACTTCCTACGAGCAGTACTTC
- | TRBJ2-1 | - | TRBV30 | CAWGAGPYNEQFF | TGTGCCTGGGGGGCCGGGCCCTACAATGAGCAGTTCTTC
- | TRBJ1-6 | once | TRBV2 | CASWMGVNSPLHF | TGTGCCAGCTGGATGGGGGTCAATTCACCCCTCCACTTT
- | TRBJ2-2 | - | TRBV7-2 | CASSLAAGTTGELFF | TGTGCCAGCAGCTTAGCCGCGGGAACTACCGGGGAGCTGTTTTTT
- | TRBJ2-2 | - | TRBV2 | CASNGRTLNTGELFF | TGTGCCAGCAATGGCCGGACTCTTAACACCGGGGAGCTGTTTTTT
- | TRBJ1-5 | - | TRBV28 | CASSLSGNQPQHF | TGTGCCAGCAGTTTATCGGGCAATCAGCCCCAGCATTTT
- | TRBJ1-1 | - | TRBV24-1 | CATSDRSPNTEAFF | TGTGCCACCAGTGACCGTTCACCGAACACTGAAGCTTTCTTT
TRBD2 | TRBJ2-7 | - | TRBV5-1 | CASSSSGTSINEQYF | TGCGCCAGCAGCTCCTCCGGGACTAGCATTAACGAGCAGTACTTC
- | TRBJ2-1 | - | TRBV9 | CASSVAGALDEQFF | TGTGCCAGCAGCGTAGCGGGAGCTCTTGATGAGCAGTTCTTC
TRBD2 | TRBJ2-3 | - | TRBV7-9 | CASSWGGSTDTQYF | TGTGCCAGCAGCTGGGGGGGGTCCACAGATACGCAGTATTTT
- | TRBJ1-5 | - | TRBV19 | CASSLSNQPQHF | TGTGCCAGTAGCCTATCAAATCAGCCCCAGCATTTT
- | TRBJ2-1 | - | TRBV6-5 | CASRTQGLRVEQFF | TGTGCCAGCAGGACGCAGGGTCTTCGCGTTGAGCAGTTCTTC
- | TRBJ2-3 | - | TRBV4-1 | CASSQTFTGSSTDTQYF | TGCGCCAGCAGCCAAACCTTTACCGGATCTAGCACAGATACGCAGTATTTT
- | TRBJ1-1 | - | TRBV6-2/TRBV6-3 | CASSSRENTEAFF | TGTGCCAGCAGCTCCCGGGAGAACACTGAAGCTTTCTTT
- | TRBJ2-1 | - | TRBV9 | CASGLGPRSSYNEQFF | TGTGCCAGCGGTCTTGGTCCAAGGAGCTCCTACAATGAGCAGTTCTTC
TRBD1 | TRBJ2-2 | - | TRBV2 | CASSEAGTGVTGELFF | TGTGCCAGCAGTGAAGCGGGGACAGGGGTCACCGGGGAGCTGTTTTTT
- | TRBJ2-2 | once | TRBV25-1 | CASSGLANTGELFF | TGTGCCAGTTCCGGTCTGGCAAACACCGGGGAGCTGTTTTTT
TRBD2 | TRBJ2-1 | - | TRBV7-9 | CASSLASGGLRDEQFF | TGTGCCAGCAGCTTAGCTAGCGGGGGGCTAAGGGATGAGCAGTTCTTC
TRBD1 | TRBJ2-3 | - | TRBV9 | CASSAAGTGWSDTQYF | TGTGCCAGCAGCGCCGCCGGGACAGGGTGGTCAGATACGCAGTATTTT
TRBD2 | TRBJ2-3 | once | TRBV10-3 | CASKKGLASSTDTQYF | TGTGCCAGTAAAAAGGGACTAGCGTCTAGCACAGATACGCAGTATTTT
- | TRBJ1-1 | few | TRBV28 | CASSRRRNTEAFF | TGTGCCAGCAGTCGGCGACGGAACACTGAAGCTTTCTTT
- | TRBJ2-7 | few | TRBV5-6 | CASSYGQIYEQYF | TGTGCCAGCAGTTACGGACAGATCTACGAGCAGTACTTC
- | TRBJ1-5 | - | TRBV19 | CASSRQGQGQPQHF | TGTGCCAGTAGTCGCCAGGGGCAGGGACAGCCCCAGCATTTT
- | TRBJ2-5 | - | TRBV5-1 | CASSFGPQETQYF | TGCGCCAGCAGCTTTGGTCCCCAAGAGACCCAGTACTTC
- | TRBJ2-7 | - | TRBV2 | CASSEAYRVIEQYF | TGTGCCAGCAGTGAAGCTTACAGGGTAATCGAGCAGTACTTC
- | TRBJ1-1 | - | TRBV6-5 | CASCTWGKGEAFF | TGTGCCAGCTGTACCTGGGGAAAGGGTGAAGCTTTCTTT
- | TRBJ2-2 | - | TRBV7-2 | CASSLVVGGTAGELFF | TGTGCCAGCAGCTTAGTCGTGGGGGGCACAGCCGGGGAGCTGTTTTTT
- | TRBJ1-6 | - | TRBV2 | CASSEEALRGSPLHF | TGTGCCAGCAGTGAAGAAGCCCTGCGGGGATCACCCCTCCACTTT
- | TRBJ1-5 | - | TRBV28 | CASSLGPNQPQHF | TGTGCCAGCAGTTTGGGCCCTAATCAGCCCCAGCATTTT
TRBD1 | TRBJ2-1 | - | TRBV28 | CASRRAGGEQFF | TGTGCCAGCAGGAGAGCAGGGGGTGAGCAGTTCTTC
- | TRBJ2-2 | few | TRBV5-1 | CASSLTGMNTGELFF | TGCGCCAGCAGCTTGACAGGGATGAACACCGGGGAGCTGTTTTTT
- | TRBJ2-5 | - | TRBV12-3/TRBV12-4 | CASSAYQETQYF | TGTGCCAGCAGTGCGTATCAAGAGACCCAGTACTTC
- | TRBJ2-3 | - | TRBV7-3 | CASSLTAVGTDTQYF | TGTGCCAGCAGCTTAACGGCCGTGGGCACAGATACGCAGTATTTT
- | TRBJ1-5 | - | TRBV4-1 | CASSPMGPNQPQHF | TGCGCCAGCAGCCCCATGGGACCCAATCAGCCCCAGCATTTT
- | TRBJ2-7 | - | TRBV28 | CASRNSARGGDYEQYF | TGTGCCAGCAGAAATTCAGCCAGGGGGGGTGACTACGAGCAGTACTTC